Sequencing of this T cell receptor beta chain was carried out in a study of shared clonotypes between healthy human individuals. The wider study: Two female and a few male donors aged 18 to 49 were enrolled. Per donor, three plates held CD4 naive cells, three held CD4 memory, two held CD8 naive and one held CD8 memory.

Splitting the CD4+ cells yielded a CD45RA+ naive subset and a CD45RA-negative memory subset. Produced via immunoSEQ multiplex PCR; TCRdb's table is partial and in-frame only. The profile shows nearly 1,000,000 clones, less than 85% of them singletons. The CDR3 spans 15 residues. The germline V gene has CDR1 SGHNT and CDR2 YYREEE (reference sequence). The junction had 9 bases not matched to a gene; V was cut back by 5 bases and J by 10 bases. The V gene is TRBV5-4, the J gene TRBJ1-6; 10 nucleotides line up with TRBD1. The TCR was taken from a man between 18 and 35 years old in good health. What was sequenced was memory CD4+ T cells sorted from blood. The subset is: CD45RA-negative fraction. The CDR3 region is CASRRDGTGDSPLHF. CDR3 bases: TGTGCCAGCAGAAGAGACGGGACAGGGGACTCACCCCTCCACTTT.